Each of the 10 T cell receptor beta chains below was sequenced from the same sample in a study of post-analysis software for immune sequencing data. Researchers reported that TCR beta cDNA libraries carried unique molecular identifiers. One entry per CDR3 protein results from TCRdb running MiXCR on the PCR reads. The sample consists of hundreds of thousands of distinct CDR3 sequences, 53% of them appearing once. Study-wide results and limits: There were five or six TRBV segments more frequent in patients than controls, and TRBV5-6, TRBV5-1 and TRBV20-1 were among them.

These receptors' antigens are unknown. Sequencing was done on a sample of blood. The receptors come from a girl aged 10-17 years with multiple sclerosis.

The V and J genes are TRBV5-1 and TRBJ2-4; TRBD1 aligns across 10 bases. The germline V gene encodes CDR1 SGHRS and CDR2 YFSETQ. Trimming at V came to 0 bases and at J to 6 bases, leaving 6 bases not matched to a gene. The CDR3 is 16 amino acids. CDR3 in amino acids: CASSLGDRGLGNIQYF. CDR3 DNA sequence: TGCGCCAGCAGCTTGGGAGACAGGGGGCTGGGAAACATTCAGTACTTC. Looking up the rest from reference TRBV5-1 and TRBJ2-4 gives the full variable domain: KAGVTQTPRYLIKTRGQQVTLSCSPISGHRSVSWYQQTPGQGLQFLFEYFSETQRNKGNFPGRFSGRQFSNSRSEMNVSTLELGDSALYLCASSLGDRGLGNIQYFGAGTRLSVL.

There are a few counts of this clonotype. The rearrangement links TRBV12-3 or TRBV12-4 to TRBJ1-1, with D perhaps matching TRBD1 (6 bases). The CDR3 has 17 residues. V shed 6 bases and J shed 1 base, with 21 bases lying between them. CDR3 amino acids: CASRPDLGAAKNTEAFF. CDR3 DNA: TGTGCCAGCAGACCCGACCTGGGGGCCGCCAAGAACACTGAAGCTTTCTTT.

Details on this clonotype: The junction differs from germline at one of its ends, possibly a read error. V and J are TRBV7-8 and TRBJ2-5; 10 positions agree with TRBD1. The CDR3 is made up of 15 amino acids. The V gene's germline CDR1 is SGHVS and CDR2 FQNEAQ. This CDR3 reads CASSLGGQGQETQYF. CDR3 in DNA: TGTGCCAGCAGTTTAGGGGGACAGGGGCAAGAGACCCAGTACTTC.

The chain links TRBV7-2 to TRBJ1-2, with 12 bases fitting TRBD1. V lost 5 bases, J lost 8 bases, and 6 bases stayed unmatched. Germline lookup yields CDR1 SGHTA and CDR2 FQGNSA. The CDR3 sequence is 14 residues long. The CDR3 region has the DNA TGTGCCAGCAGCGGGGACAGGGGGCGCGGAGGCTACACCTTC. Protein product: CASSGDRGRGGYTF.

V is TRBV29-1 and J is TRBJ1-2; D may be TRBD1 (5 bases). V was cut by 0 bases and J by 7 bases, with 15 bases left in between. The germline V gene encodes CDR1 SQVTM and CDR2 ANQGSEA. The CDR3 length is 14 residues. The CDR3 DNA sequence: TGCAGCGTTGAAGACGGGGGACCGGGGAGTGGCTACACCTTC. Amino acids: CSVEDGGPGSGYTF.

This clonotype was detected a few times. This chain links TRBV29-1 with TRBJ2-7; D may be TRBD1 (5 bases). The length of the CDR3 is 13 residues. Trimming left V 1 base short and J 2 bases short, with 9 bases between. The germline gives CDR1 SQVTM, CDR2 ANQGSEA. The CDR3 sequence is CSVEGARAYEQYF. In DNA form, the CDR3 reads TGCAGCGTTGAAGGGGCCAGGGCCTACGAGCAGTACTTC.

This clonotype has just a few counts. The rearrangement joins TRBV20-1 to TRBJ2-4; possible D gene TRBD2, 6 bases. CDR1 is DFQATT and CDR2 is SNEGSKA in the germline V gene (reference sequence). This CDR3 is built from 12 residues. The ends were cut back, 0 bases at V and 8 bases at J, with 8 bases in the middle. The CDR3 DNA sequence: TGCAGTGCTAGAGACAGGGAGGACATTCAGTACTTC. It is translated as CSARDREDIQYF.

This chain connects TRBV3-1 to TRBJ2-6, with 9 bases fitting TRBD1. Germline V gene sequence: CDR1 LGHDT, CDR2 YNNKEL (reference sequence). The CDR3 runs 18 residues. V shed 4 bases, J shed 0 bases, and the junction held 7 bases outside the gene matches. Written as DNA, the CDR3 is TGTGCCAGCAGCCGCAAGACAGGGGGGAACTCTGGGGCCAACGTCCTGACTTTC. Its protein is CASSRKTGGNSGANVLTF.

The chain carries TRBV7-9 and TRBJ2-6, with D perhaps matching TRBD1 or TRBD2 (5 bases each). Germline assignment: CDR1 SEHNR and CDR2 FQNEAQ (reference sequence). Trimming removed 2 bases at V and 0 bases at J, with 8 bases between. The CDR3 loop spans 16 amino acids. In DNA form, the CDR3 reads TGTGCCAGCAGCTTAAAAGGGACCTCTGGGGCCAACGTCCTGACTTTC. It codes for CASSLKGTSGANVLTF.

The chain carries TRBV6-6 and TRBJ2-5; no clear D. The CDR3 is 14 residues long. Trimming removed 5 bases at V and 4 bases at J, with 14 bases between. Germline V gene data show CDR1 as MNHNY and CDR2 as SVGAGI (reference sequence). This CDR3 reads CASSRTAYLETQYF. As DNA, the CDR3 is TGTGCCAGCAGTCGAACAGCGTACTTAGAGACCCAGTACTTC.